The present TCR beta chain was sequenced within a study of vaccination effects on CD4 cells after COVID-19. Germline CDR1 SNHLY, CDR2 FYNNEI. This CDR3 is built from 12 residues. V was cut by 5 bases and J by 2 bases, with 7 bases left in between. Peptide-pool stimulation followed by sequencing identified expanded antigen-specific CD4+ clonotypes in the ViraFEST assay. On roughly day 10 of culture, CD4+ T cells were separated out. BNT162b2 vaccine or mRNA-1273 vaccine was given to participants in two doses. Comment on this clone: No antigen is known for it.

Data came from immunoSEQ multiplex PCR; TCRdb stores just in-frame clones and leaves some out. The table records around 69,000 clones, just under 75% of them present only once. The chain is built from TRBV2 and TRBJ2-7; no clear D. The sequence was collected from a human donor who received a COVID-19 vaccine. Sequences were derived from CD4+ T cells from PBMCs cultured with HCoV-229E spike peptides, sampled after COVID-19 vaccination. The CDR3 DNA sequence: TGTGCCAGCAGTCCTTTCACCTACGAGCAGTACGTC. It codes for CASSPFTYEQYV.